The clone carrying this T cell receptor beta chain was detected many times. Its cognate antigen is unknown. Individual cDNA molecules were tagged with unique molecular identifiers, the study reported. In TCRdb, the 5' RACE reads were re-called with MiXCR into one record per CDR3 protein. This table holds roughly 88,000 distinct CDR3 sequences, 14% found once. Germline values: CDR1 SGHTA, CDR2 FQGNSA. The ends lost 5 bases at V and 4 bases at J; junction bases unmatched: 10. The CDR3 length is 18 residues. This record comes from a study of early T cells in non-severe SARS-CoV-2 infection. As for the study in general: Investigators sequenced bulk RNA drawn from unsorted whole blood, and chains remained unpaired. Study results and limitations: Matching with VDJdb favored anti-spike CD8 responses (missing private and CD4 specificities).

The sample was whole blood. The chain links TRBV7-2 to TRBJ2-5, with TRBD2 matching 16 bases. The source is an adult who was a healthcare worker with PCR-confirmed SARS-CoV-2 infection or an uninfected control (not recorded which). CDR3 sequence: CASSPGTSGGAVRETQYF. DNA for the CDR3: TGTGCCAGCAGCCCCGGGACTAGCGGGGGGGCCGTGCGAGAGACCCAGTACTTC. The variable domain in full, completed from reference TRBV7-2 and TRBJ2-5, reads GAGVSQSPSNKVTEKGKDVELRCDPISGHTALYWYRQSLGQGLEFLIYFQGNSAPDKSGLPSDRFSAERTGGSVSTLTIQRTQQEDSAVYLCASSPGTSGGAVRETQYFGPGTRLLVL.